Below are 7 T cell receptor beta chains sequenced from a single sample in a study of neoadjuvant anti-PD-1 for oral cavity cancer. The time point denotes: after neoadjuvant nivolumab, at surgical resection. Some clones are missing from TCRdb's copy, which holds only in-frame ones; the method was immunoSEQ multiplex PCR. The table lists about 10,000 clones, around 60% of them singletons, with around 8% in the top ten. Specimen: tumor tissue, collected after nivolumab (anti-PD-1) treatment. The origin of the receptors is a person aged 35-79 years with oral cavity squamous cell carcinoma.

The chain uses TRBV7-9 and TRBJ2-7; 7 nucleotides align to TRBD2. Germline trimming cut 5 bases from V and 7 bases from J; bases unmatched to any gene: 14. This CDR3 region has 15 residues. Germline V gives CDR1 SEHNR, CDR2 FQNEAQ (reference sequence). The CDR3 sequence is CASSPLSGAPKEQYF. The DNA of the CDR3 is TGTGCCAGCAGCCCTCTGAGCGGGGCGCCTAAAGAGCAGTACTTC.

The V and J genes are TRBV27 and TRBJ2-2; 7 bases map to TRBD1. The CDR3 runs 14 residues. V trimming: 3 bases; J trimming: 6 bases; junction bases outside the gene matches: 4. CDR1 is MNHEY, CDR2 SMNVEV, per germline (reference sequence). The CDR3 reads CASSFIGQAGELFF. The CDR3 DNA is TGTGCCAGCAGTTTCATCGGACAGGCCGGGGAGCTGTTTTTT.

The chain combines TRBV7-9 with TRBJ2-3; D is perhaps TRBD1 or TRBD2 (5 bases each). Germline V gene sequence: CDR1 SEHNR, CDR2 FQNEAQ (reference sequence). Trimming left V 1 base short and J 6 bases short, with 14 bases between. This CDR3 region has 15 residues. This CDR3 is CASSLGRQRDDTQYF. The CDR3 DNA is TGTGCCAGCAGCTTAGGGCGGCAAAGGGACGATACGCAGTATTTT.

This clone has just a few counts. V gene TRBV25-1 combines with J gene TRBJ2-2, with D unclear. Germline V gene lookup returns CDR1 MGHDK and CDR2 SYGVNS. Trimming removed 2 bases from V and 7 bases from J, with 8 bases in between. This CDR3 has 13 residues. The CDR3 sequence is CASSEPLGGELFF. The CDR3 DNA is TGTGCCAGCAGTGAACCCCTCGGCGGGGAGCTGTTTTTT.

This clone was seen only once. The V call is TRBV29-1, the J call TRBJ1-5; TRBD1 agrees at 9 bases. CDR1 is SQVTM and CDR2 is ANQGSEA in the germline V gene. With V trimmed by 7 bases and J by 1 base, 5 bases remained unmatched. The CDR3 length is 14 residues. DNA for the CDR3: TGCAGCGCCTCCGGGACAGGGAGCAATCAGCCCCAGCATTTT. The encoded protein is CSASGTGSNQPQHF.

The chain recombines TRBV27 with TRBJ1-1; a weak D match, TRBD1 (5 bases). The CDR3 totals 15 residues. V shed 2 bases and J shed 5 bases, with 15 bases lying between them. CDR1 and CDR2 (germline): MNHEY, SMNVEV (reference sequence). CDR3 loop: CASSLARVGGTEAFF. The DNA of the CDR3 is TGTGCCAGCAGTTTAGCGAGGGTGGGGGGAACTGAAGCTTTCTTT.

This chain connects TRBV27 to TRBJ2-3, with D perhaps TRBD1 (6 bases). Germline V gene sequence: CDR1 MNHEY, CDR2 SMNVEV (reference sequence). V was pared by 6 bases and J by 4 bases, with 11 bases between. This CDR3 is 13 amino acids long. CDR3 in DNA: TGTGCCAGCAGACTACAGGGCCCAGATACGCAGTATTTT. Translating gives CASRLQGPDTQYF.